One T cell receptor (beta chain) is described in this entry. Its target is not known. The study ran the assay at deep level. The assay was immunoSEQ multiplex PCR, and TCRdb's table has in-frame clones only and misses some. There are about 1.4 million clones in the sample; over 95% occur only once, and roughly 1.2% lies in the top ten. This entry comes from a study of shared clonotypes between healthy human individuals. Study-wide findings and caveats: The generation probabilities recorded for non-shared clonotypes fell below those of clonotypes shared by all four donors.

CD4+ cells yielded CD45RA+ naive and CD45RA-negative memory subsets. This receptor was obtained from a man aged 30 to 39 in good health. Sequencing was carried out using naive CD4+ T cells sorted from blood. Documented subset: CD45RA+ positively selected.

The DNA for the CDR3 is TGTGCCAGCAGCTCCCGGACTAGCACAGATACGCAGTATTTT. Translating it yields CASSSRTSTDTQYF. This chain uses TRBV13 with TRBJ2-3, with TRBD2 as a possible D gene (5 bases). V lost 4 bases and J lost 0, with 8 bases in between. The CDR3 extends over 14 amino acids. Germline loops: CDR1 PRHDT, CDR2 FYEKMQ (reference sequence).